This T cell receptor beta chain derives from a study of blood T cells in healthy people across ages (dated by TCRdb to about 2015). The study in broad terms: Template switching captured roughly one uniquely barcoded TCR beta cDNA molecule per two T cells in model experiments. To avoid experimental bias, donors of different ages were spread randomly across the sequencing lanes. Two additional independent replicas of 1 million unique cDNA reads from the same blood draw were analyzed for two donors (one aged 18 to 29 and one aged 80 or older). The donors were divided into four age groups: young (average about 16 years), middle-aged (approximately 42), aged (62) and long-lived (roughly 82). Age-related changes in TCR beta repertoire diversity were measured in the study by deep sequencing normalized with unique cDNA molecular identifiers. Study-level results and caveats: Donor CMV infection status was unknown, potentially confounding age-related changes in expanded clonotypes. There was a strong correlation between observed TCR beta diversity and the percentage of naive T cells measured by flow cytometry. Compared with the aged group, more naive CD4+ T cells, fewer expanded clones and increased TCR diversity were shown by the long-lived group, suggesting age selection. Because profiling used bulk unsorted PBMCs, naive and antigen-experienced compartments could not be compared conclusively. Observed TCR beta diversity per million T cells fell roughly linearly with age, and a significant reduction was already apparent by age approximately 41. Estimates of total diversity from one million sequenced T cells were regarded as lower bounds and underestimates.

Germline trimming amounts to 0 bases on V and 9 bases on J, with 13 as the count of junction bases outside the gene matches. The germline V gene encodes CDR1 SGHRS and CDR2 YFSETQ. The CDR3, cysteine through phenylalanine, is 17 amino acids long. CDR3 DNA only is kept here, 51 bases in frame from base 1. Library preparation employed 5' RACE. The instrument was an Illumina HiSeq 2500. A second PCR of roughly 6 to 12 cycles was run with a J-beta primer mix and a sample-barcoded 5' primer. A unique molecular identifier was introduced onto each TCR beta cDNA molecule by a template-switch 5' adaptor carrying 12 random nucleotides. At least 3 million CDR3-containing paired-end reads were obtained from each sample. The Mint cDNA synthesis kit, primed by a TRBC-specific oligonucleotide, was used to synthesize first-strand cDNA from all RNA. All cDNA was treated with uracil-DNA glycosylase and then went through a first 18-cycle PCR with the universal primers M1SS and BC2_uni_R. Concerning the study's data processing: Each sample was normalized by randomly selecting 1 million high-quality reads, each carrying a distinct molecular identifier. Reads with shared molecular identifiers were discarded instead of being binned into consensus sequences. MiTCR, with a Q25 quality threshold and the strictest error-elimination algorithm, was used for CDR3 identification, clonotype clustering and error correction. Lower-bound total TCR beta diversity was estimated with a nonparametric unseen species model using Euler transformation. Clones were called with MiXCR by TCRdb after fastp trimmed the public reads at Q25, and only in-frame beta chains were retained. Rows are combined by CDR3 protein, so each entry shows the most common genes and DNA. V and J calls and clone size were set by TCRdb, not the authors. The sample table contains 1.5 million to 2 million distinct CDR3 sequences; only one count was recorded for roughly 27% of them. Roughly 8% of the sample is held by the ten biggest clonotypes.

The sample holds a few counts of this clonotype. It has no known antigen specificity. The sample holds no much larger clone one base away, and base qualities are not on file. The donors were roughly 38 Caucasian individuals from Russia, aged roughly 6 to 95 years, who were systemically healthy. Each donor gave around 9.5 milliliters of peripheral blood, collected into EDTA-treated Vacutainer tubes. Ficoll-Paque density-gradient centrifugation was used to isolate PBMCs, with at least 7 million per sample. Total RNA was extracted from PBMCs with Trizol reagent, with at least 6 micrograms obtained per sample. For every donor, an aliquot of PBMCs went through flow cytometry to measure the percentages of naive CD45RAhigh/CD27high T cells.

This clonotype was sampled from a woman in her twenties or thirties in good health. The rearrangement combines TRBV5-1 with TRBJ2-1; 9 central nucleotides agree with TRBD2. Sequencing used blood. The bases are TGCGCCAGCAGCTTGGCCGGTGGGCTAGCGGGATCGAGTGAGCAGTTCTTC. Its product reads: CASSLAGGLAGSSEQFF.